The sequence of this TCR beta chain was determined in a study of blood T cell repertoires in COVID-19. The overall study: The study drew acute and convalescent COVID-19 samples from the United States, Italy and Spain.

This clone showed up just a few times. Original handling: Amplification of reference gene primers was used by the study to estimate nucleated cell counts. Profiling relied on immunoSEQ multiplex PCR, and the TCRdb table lists in-frame clones only, not all of them. V and J calls and clone size come straight from that table; D and trimming were deduced from the DNA. The sample consists of approximately 180,000 clones, 88% of them appearing once. V shed 5 bases, J shed 2 bases, and the junction held 9 bases outside the gene matches. CDR1 is MNHNY, CDR2 SVGAGI, per germline (reference sequence). CDR3 length equals 15 residues.

The J gene is TRBJ2-7, the V gene TRBV6-6; 7 bases fit TRBD1. Sequencing was done on a sample of peripheral blood. The sequence came from a man in his forties with active or convalescent COVID-19. The CDR3 coding sequence is TGTGCCAGCAGTCCGGGACAGACGGGTACCTACGAGCAGTACTTC. Its translation: CASSPGQTGTYEQYF.